The 26 T cell receptor beta chains presented below share a single source sample, sequenced in a study of T cell repertoires in cytomegalovirus infection. TCRdb re-derived calls from the reads in MiXCR, one entry per CDR3 protein. The profile covers just over 300,000 distinct CDR3 sequences, with 15% to 20% appearing a single time and 12% taken by the ten largest. The specimen sequenced was PBMCs. The source is a human donor in good health (CMV status not recorded). Some clones in this sample may be carry-over from other donors' samples.

This clonotype was observed once. The rearrangement links TRBV28 to TRBJ2-5; D is perhaps TRBD1 (6 bases). The CDR3 loop spans 16 amino acids. Germline lookup yields CDR1 MDHEN and CDR2 SYDVKM. The ends were cut back, 3 bases at V and 1 base at J, with 15 bases in the middle. The CDR3 DNA reads TGTGCCAGCAGTTTTTTGCCGTCGACAGGCCAAGAGACCCAGTACTTC. Protein sequence: CASSFLPSTGQETQYF.

This clonotype was counted a single time. A read error is likely, as this CDR3 ends without the conserved phenylalanine or tryptophan. The rearrangement joins TRBV5-4 to TRBJ2-1; 7 bases map to TRBD1. The V gene's germline CDR1 is SGHNT and CDR2 YYREEE (reference sequence). The CDR3 sequence is 14 residues long. V was pared by 4 bases and J by 4 bases, with 5 bases of the junction left unmatched. CDR3 nucleotide sequence: TGTGCCAGCAGCCCTGGGACAGTATACAATGAGCAGTTCTGC. It is translated as CASSPGTVYNEQFC.

The chain joins TRBV6-5 to TRBJ1-2; TRBD1 aligns across 9 bases. The CDR3 consists of 14 residues. Looked up from germline, CDR1 is MNHEY and CDR2 is SVGAGI. The J segment lost 4 bases and the V segment lost 8 bases, leaving 8 bases of the junction unmatched. The CDR3 is CASAQGAFPYGYTF. The CDR3 DNA follows: TGTGCCAGCGCACAGGGGGCTTTTCCCTATGGCTACACCTTC.

This clonotype was counted between two and nine times. The rearrangement uses TRBV6-2 or TRBV6-3 and TRBJ2-7; D may correspond to TRBD1 or TRBD2 (5 bases each). In germline, CDR1 is MNHEY, CDR2 SVGEGT. V gave up 6 bases and J gave up 0 bases, with 18 bases separating them. This CDR3 spans 16 amino acids. The CDR3 region has the DNA TGTGCCAGCAGACCAACCACGGGACGCGGCTCCTACGAGCAGTACTTC. This sequence encodes CASRPTTGRGSYEQYF.

The V and J genes are TRBV7-8 and TRBJ2-2; D tentatively fits TRBD1 or TRBD2 (7 bases each). In germline, CDR1 is SGHVS, CDR2 FQNEAQ. The CDR3 contains 17 residues. With 1 base removed from V and 5 bases from J, the gap between germline ends came to 17 bases. CDR3 nucleotide sequence: TGTGCCAGCAGCTTAGAGCTGGGCAGGGGGGGTACCGGGGAGCTGTTTTTT. It translates to CASSLELGRGGTGELFF.

The chain has TRBV4-3 and TRBJ1-1; a possible D gene is TRBD1 (5 bases). V was pared by 0 bases and J by 1 base, with 9 bases between. CDR3 length: 15 amino acids. CDR1 is LGHNA, CDR2 YSLEER, per germline. CDR3 sequence: CASSQDLTGNTEAFF. In DNA, the CDR3 is TGCGCCAGCAGCCAAGATCTTACAGGGAACACTGAAGCTTTCTTT.

This clonotype turned up a few times. The chain joins TRBV19 to TRBJ2-7, with 7 bases matching TRBD2. CDR3 length: 13 amino acids. The junction had 5 bases not matched to a gene; V was cut back by 3 bases and J by 6 bases. Germline V gene sequence: CDR1 LNHDA, CDR2 SQIVND (reference sequence). Here the CDR3 DNA reads TGTGCCAGTAGTATCGAGGGCGGGGGCGAGCAGTACTTC. Encoded protein: CASSIEGGGEQYF.

This clonotype came up a few times. The chain combines TRBV20-1 with TRBJ2-5; 8 nucleotides match TRBD2. The CDR3 loop spans 14 amino acids. Trimming took 3 bases from V and 1 from J; bases not matched to a gene: 4. Looked up from germline, CDR1 is DFQATT and CDR2 is SNEGSKA (reference sequence). The CDR3 coding sequence is TGCAGTGCTAGTCAAGCGGGGGTCCAAGAGACCCAGTACTTC. Amino acid sequence: CSASQAGVQETQYF.

This clonotype showed up many times. The chain is built from TRBV20-1 and TRBJ1-5; possible D gene TRBD1, 6 bases. Germline CDR1 reads DFQATT; CDR2 reads SNEGSKA (reference sequence). The CDR3 loop spans 14 amino acids. Deletions cut 1 base from V and 2 bases from J, with 9 bases between. CDR3 amino acids: CSARGGAGNQPQHF. For the CDR3, the DNA is TGCAGTGCTAGAGGGGGGGCTGGCAATCAGCCCCAGCATTTT.

This clonotype came up many times. The CDR3 sequence: CASNQSGGPSYEQYF. In DNA form, the CDR3 reads TGTGCCAGCAACCAAAGCGGGGGGCCGTCCTACGAGCAGTACTTC. The chain is built from TRBV28 and TRBJ2-7, with TRBD2 matching over 9 bases. J gave up 1 base and V 7 bases, and 8 bases lay outside the gene matches. Germline lookup yields CDR1 MDHEN and CDR2 SYDVKM. This CDR3 contains 15 residues.

On this clonotype itself: One end of the junction varies from germline; a read error may be responsible. This CDR3 reads CASSEWSPTGVNVLTF. The CDR3 DNA follows: TGTGCCAGCAGTGAATGGTCGCCGACAGGGGTCAACGTCCTGACTTTC. The rearrangement joins TRBV25-1 to TRBJ2-6; 8 bases line up with TRBD1. Germline V gene sequence: CDR1 MGHDK, CDR2 SYGVNS. This CDR3 spans 16 amino acids.

Of note for this clonotype: This may come from a read error, since a much larger clone is one base off. The chain carries TRBV12-3 or TRBV12-4 and TRBJ2-3, with D perhaps matching TRBD1 (6 bases). The V gene lost 3 bases and the J gene lost 5 bases, with 21 bases spanning the gap. The CDR3 spans 17 residues. The CDR3 protein is CASSFRGQSLSEDTQYF. The CDR3 DNA is TGTGCCAGCAGTTTTAGAGGACAGTCCCTGTCAGAAGATACGCAGTATTTT.

There are many counts of this clonotype. This rearrangement joins TRBV12-3 or TRBV12-4 to TRBJ2-3; 8 bases align to TRBD1. The CDR3 is 17 amino acids. After removal of 2 bases from V and 3 bases from J, the junction contained 10 bases not matched to a gene. The CDR3 DNA reads TGTGCCAGCAGTTTAACGACAAGGACAGGGCCGACAGATACGCAGTATTTT. Protein sequence: CASSLTTRTGPTDTQYF.

The sample holds a few counts of this clonotype. The chain couples TRBV6-5 to TRBJ2-3, with D unclear. The V end was cut by 0 bases, the J end by 2 bases, with 9 bases between. Germline-derived CDR1 and CDR2 are MNHEY and SVGAGI. This CDR3 comprises 15 residues. The CDR3 protein is CASSYSYPYTDTQYF. CDR3 DNA: TGTGCCAGCAGTTACTCTTATCCTTACACAGATACGCAGTATTTT.

This clonotype is medium-sized in the sample. The chain recombines TRBV7-6 with TRBJ2-1; D is unresolved. The CDR3 runs to 11 residues. Germline V CDR1 and CDR2: SGHVS, FNYEAQ. Trimming took 2 bases from V and 9 from J, leaving 5 bases between them. The CDR3 is CASSLNTEQFF. The CDR3 nucleotides are TGTGCCAGCAGCTTAAATACTGAGCAGTTCTTC.

This clonotype was seen repeatedly, ten times or more. The rearrangement links TRBV7-9 to TRBJ2-1; 7 bases match TRBD1. The V segment lost 0 bases and the J segment 9 bases; nucleotides outside the gene matches: 5. Germline V CDR1 and CDR2: SEHNR, FQNEAQ (reference sequence). The CDR3 covers 14 residues. Written as DNA, the CDR3 is TGTGCCAGCAGCTTAGCCAGGGGGTACGGTGAGCAGTTCTTC. It translates to CASSLARGYGEQFF.

The chain joins TRBV7-2 to TRBJ1-5; TRBD1 aligns across 9 bases. Germline values: CDR1 SGHTA, CDR2 FQGNSA. V trimming: 5 bases; J trimming: 0 bases; junction bases outside the gene matches: 8. The CDR3 has 17 amino acids. In nucleotides, the CDR3 is TGTGCCAGCAGCCAGACAGGGGGTGTCCATAGCAATCAGCCCCAGCATTTT. As protein: CASSQTGGVHSNQPQHF.

V and J are TRBV18 and TRBJ2-3; 10 bases line up with TRBD1. CDR3 length: 17 residues. Germline lookup yields CDR1 KGHSH and CDR2 LQKENI. V shed 0 bases and J 3 bases; nucleotides not matched to a gene: 6. CDR3 sequence: CASSPPGWTGGTDTQYF. CDR3 DNA: TGTGCCAGCTCACCACCTGGGTGGACAGGGGGAACAGATACGCAGTATTTT.

This clonotype was counted a few times. The chain links TRBV27 to TRBJ1-4; D is ambiguous. The germline V and J ends were trimmed by 6 bases and 2 bases, with 7 bases remaining between them. CDR1 is MNHEY and CDR2 is SMNVEV in the germline V gene (reference sequence). This CDR3 is 13 amino acids long. In DNA, the CDR3 is TGTGCCAGCAGCTACGCGACTAATGAAAAACTGTTTTTT. This codes for CASSYATNEKLFF.

The chain links TRBV15 to TRBJ2-1, with a weak D call TRBD1 (6 bases). The CDR3 extends over 15 amino acids. Trimming cost V 7 bases and J 4 bases, with 17 bases left between them. Per germline, CDR1 LNHNV and CDR2 YYDKDF (reference sequence). The CDR3 sequence: CATKLYGGQYNEQFF. Written as DNA, the CDR3 is TGTGCCACCAAGCTTTATGGGGGCCAGTACAATGAGCAGTTCTTC.

V and J are TRBV7-3 and TRBJ2-2; possibly TRBD1 for D (5 bases). The CDR3 has 14 residues. V lost 3 bases to trimming and J lost 7 bases, with 12 bases between them. Per germline, CDR1 SGHTA and CDR2 FQGTGA. The CDR3 sequence is CASSFIQGDGELFF. In nucleotides, the CDR3 is TGTGCCAGCAGCTTCATTCAGGGTGACGGGGAGCTGTTTTTT.

The chain combines TRBV2 with TRBJ1-6; D unresolved. The CDR3 spans 15 residues. The V end was cut by 2 bases, the J end by 7 bases, with 12 bases between. Germline V gene lookup returns CDR1 SNHLY and CDR2 FYNNEI. CDR3 sequence (DNA): TGTGCCAGCAGTGAATACGGCCCGAGGAATTCACCCCTCCACTTT. It is translated as CASSEYGPRNSPLHF.

This clonotype has a single count. V and J are TRBV5-6 and TRBJ2-7; 10 bases line up with TRBD1. V shed 3 bases and J 5 bases; nucleotides not matched to a gene: 8. The CDR3 totals 15 residues. The germline gives CDR1 SGHDT, CDR2 YYEEEE. The CDR3 protein is CASSWADRGQDEQYF. As DNA, the CDR3 is TGTGCCAGCAGCTGGGCCGACAGGGGGCAGGACGAGCAGTACTTC.

CDR3 sequence reads: CASSLIGHADTQYF. DNA of the CDR3: TGCGCCAGCAGCTTGATCGGTCATGCAGATACGCAGTATTTT. The rearrangement uses TRBV5-1 and TRBJ2-3; D is unresolved. The germline V gene has CDR1 SGHRS and CDR2 YFSETQ. Between the trimmed V and J ends, which lost 1 base and 4 bases, there was a span of 10 bases. There are 14 residues in the CDR3.

This clonotype was seen once. A much larger clone lies one base from this, so it may be a read error. The chain has TRBV12-3 or TRBV12-4 and TRBJ1-2, with 7 bases lining up with TRBD1. The CDR3 has 13 amino acids. With V trimmed by 5 bases and J by 9 bases, 9 bases remained unmatched. CDR3 sequence: CASSTGVRYCYTF. For the CDR3, the DNA is TGTGCCAGCAGTACAGGGGTGAGGTATTGCTACACCTTC.

This chain connects TRBV4-1 to TRBJ1-1; D gene ambiguous. Trimming took off 1 base at V and 8 bases at J, with 11 bases between the two ends. The CDR3 runs to 13 residues. Germline V gene lookup returns CDR1 MGHRA and CDR2 YSYEKL. The CDR3, as DNA: TGCGCCAGCAGCCAAGGTGGGGATATCGAAGCTTTCTTT. As protein: CASSQGGDIEAFF.